Each of the 21 T cell receptor beta chains below was sequenced from the same sample in a study of monozygotic twins with cystic fibrosis. Assay: immunoSEQ multiplex PCR; the TCRdb copy retains only in-frame clones and omits some. The top ten clones hold roughly 1.8% of a sample with approximately 33,000 clones, around 82% of them seen once. Sequencing was performed on blood. The receptor source for this set is a girl aged 2-15 years with cystic fibrosis.

J is TRBJ2-1 and V is TRBV14; either TRBD1 or TRBD2 may fit D (5 bases each). V was clipped by 4 bases and J by 9 bases, with 22 bases between them. The CDR3 extends over 16 amino acids. The germline CDR1 and CDR2 sequences are SGHDN and FVKESK. The CDR3 nucleotides read TGTGCCAGCAGCCTACAGCCGGGGCAGGCGCTCGGTGAGCAGTTCTTC. This encodes CASSLQPGQALGEQFF.

DNA of the CDR3: TGTGCCAGCAGTGCGGGGCGATCCATTGCCACAGATACGCAGTATTTT. Protein: CASSAGRSIATDTQYF. The chain is built from TRBV6-1 and TRBJ2-3; tentatively, D is TRBD1 or TRBD2 (5 bases each). The CDR3 contains 16 residues. Germline V CDR1 and CDR2: MNHNS, SASEGT. V lost 4 bases and J 2 bases, leaving 16 bases between the germline ends.

The chain employs TRBV7-9 and TRBJ2-5, with TRBD2 identical over 8 bases. CDR1 and CDR2 (germline): SEHNR, FQNEAQ (reference sequence). The CDR3 is made up of 13 amino acids. Losses at the gene ends were 5 bases for V and 4 bases for J; bases not matched to a gene: 3. The CDR3 region has the DNA TGTGCCAGCAGCCGGACTAGCCTAGAGACCCAGTACTTC. Protein: CASSRTSLETQYF.

This clone was recorded once. The gene calls are TRBV2 and TRBJ1-1; maybe TRBD1 (5 bases). The CDR3 consists of 15 residues. The V end lost 3 bases, the J end lost 1 base, and 12 bases lay between the germline ends. The germline V gene encodes CDR1 SNHLY and CDR2 FYNNEI. CDR3 DNA sequence: TGTGCCAGCAGTGATCGGCAGGGAGCGAACACTGAAGCTTTCTTT. This translates into CASSDRQGANTEAFF. Full variable domain (missing parts from reference TRBV2 and TRBJ1-1): EPEVTQTPSHQVTQMGQEVILRCVPISNHLYFYWYRQILGQKVEFLVSFYNNEISEKSEIFDDQFSVERPDGSNFTLKIRSTKLEDSAMYFCASSDRQGANTEAFFGQGTRLTVV.

The J gene is TRBJ2-3, the V gene TRBV9; tentative D call: TRBD2 (7 bases). The CDR3 has 14 amino acids. Trimming shortened V by 5 bases and J by 6 bases, and 16 bases separated the two germline ends. Germline-derived CDR1 and CDR2 are SGDLS and YYNGEE. CDR3 protein: CASSDGPGGDTQYF. The CDR3 nucleotides are TGTGCCAGCAGTGACGGGCCGGGGGGCGATACGCAGTATTTT.

The gene calls are TRBV30 and TRBJ2-7; weak D call: TRBD2 (5 bases). There are 13 residues in the CDR3. Germline lookup yields CDR1 GTSNPN and CDR2 SVGIG (reference sequence). V was trimmed by 1 base and J by 7 bases, leaving 14 bases between them. CDR3 DNA sequence: TGTGCCTGGAGTGACACCCGGACGGGGGAGCAGTACTTC. Amino acids: CAWSDTRTGEQYF.

The V call is TRBV2, the J call TRBJ1-5, with a tentative D call TRBD1 (6 bases). V gave up 6 bases and J gave up 2 bases, with 14 bases separating them. Germline CDR1 is SNHLY and CDR2 is FYNNEI. The CDR3 totals 15 residues. The CDR3 reads CASSKQGRGNQPQHF. CDR3 coding DNA: TGTGCCAGCAGCAAACAGGGAAGAGGCAATCAGCCCCAGCATTTT.

This clone was counted a single time. The J gene is TRBJ2-3, the V gene TRBV4-3, with TRBD2 identical over 16 bases. CDR1 is LGHNA, CDR2 YSLEER, per germline. The J segment lost 7 bases and the V segment lost 4 bases, leaving 11 bases of the junction unmatched. The CDR3 covers 18 residues. The CDR3 protein is CASSPGLAGGQGANTQYF. The CDR3, as DNA: TGCGCCAGCAGCCCGGGACTAGCGGGGGGGCAAGGGGCGAATACGCAGTATTTT.

The rearrangement links TRBV5-1 to TRBJ1-3; no firm D call. Trimming took off 0 bases at V and 0 bases at J, with 7 bases between the two ends. The CDR3 covers 15 residues. Germline CDR1 reads SGHRS; CDR2 reads YFSETQ. This CDR3 reads CASSLDTGSGNTIYF. DNA for the CDR3: TGCGCCAGCAGCTTGGATACGGGCTCTGGAAACACCATATATTTT.

The J gene is TRBJ1-1, the V gene TRBV19, with D unclear. CDR1 and CDR2 (germline): LNHDA, SQIVND (reference sequence). Deletions cut 0 bases from V and 9 bases from J, with 14 bases between. The CDR3 totals 14 residues. The CDR3 sequence is CASSIDPGRKQAFF. The CDR3 DNA reads as TGTGCCAGTAGTATAGATCCGGGGAGGAAACAAGCTTTCTTT.

This chain uses TRBV14 with TRBJ2-3, with D tentatively TRBD2 (5 bases). This CDR3 is built from 16 residues. Germline CDR1 SGHDN, CDR2 FVKESK. V was trimmed by 4 bases and J by 0 bases, leaving 14 bases between them. The CDR3 here is CASSPHSGFSTDTQYF. CDR3 in DNA: TGTGCCAGCAGCCCACACAGCGGATTTAGCACAGATACGCAGTATTTT.

Worth noting for this clone: Compared with germline, one end of the junction differs, possibly owing to a read error. In nucleotides, the CDR3 is TGTGCCAGCAGCGTAGGACGGGCGGAGCAGTACTTC. It encodes CASSVGRAEQYF. The genes are TRBV13 and TRBJ2-7; D remains ambiguous. There are 12 residues in the CDR3. Germline assignment: CDR1 PRHDT and CDR2 FYEKMQ (reference sequence).

Written as DNA, the CDR3 is TGCGCCAGCAGACTGACTAGCGGCGTCCAAGAGACCCAGTACTTC. Its translation: CASRLTSGVQETQYF. This chain joins TRBV5-1 and TRBJ2-5; TRBD2 matches 9 bases. Germline CDR1 and CDR2: SGHRS and YFSETQ. The V and J ends lost 5 bases and 1 base, in that order; junction bases with no gene match: 6. The CDR3 sequence is 15 residues long.

The rearrangement joins TRBV13 to TRBJ2-5; 7 bases map to TRBD1. With 5 bases clipped from V and 4 bases from J, the junction kept 13 bases outside the gene matches. This CDR3 region has 16 residues. From germline, CDR1 is PRHDT and CDR2 FYEKMQ (reference sequence). This chain's CDR3 is CASSLSGQVVGETQYF. DNA of the CDR3: TGTGCCAGCAGCCTAAGCGGACAGGTCGTAGGAGAGACCCAGTACTTC.

J is TRBJ2-2 and V is TRBV7-9; D is ambiguous. The ends were cut back, 8 bases at V and 1 base at J, with 8 bases in the middle. This CDR3 comprises 13 residues. In germline, CDR1 is SEHNR, CDR2 FQNEAQ (reference sequence). The CDR3 DNA is TGTGCCAGCCTCCAAGGGAACACCGGGGAGCTGTTTTTT. It codes for CASLQGNTGELFF.

The chain has TRBV19 and TRBJ1-5, with 9 bases identical to TRBD1. With V trimmed by 6 bases and J by 0 bases, 12 bases remained unmatched. Per the germline V gene, CDR1 is LNHDA and CDR2 is SQIVND (reference sequence). The CDR3 runs 18 residues. CDR3 residues: CASRRGTGRLDSNQPQHF. For the CDR3, the DNA is TGTGCCAGTAGGAGGGGGACAGGGAGGCTTGATAGCAATCAGCCCCAGCATTTT.

This chain joins TRBV30 and TRBJ1-3, with TRBD1 matching over 10 bases. The CDR3 runs to 15 residues. V was clipped by 4 bases and J by 1 base; unmatched bases: 4. CDR1 and CDR2 from the germline V gene are GTSNPN and SVGIG (reference sequence). As DNA, the CDR3 is TGTGCCTGGATGGGACAGGGGATATCTGGAAACACCATATATTTT. The encoded protein is CAWMGQGISGNTIYF. Full variable domain (remainder filled in from reference TRBV30 and TRBJ1-3): SQTIHQWPATLVQPVGSPLSLECTVEGTSNPNLYWYRQAAGRGLQLLFYSVGIGQISSEVPQNLSASRPQDRQFILSSKKLLLSDSGFYLCAWMGQGISGNTIYFGEGSWLTVV.

This clone showed up just once. The gene calls are TRBV7-2 and TRBJ2-7; D uncertain. V was pared by 0 bases and J by 6 bases, with 6 bases between. CDR1 and CDR2 (germline): SGHTA, FQGNSA. The CDR3 sequence is 12 residues long. The chain's CDR3 is CASSLAAREQYF. For the CDR3, the DNA is TGTGCCAGCAGCTTAGCGGCTCGCGAGCAGTACTTC.

This chain joins TRBV30 and TRBJ2-5; D possibly uses TRBD1 or TRBD2 (6 bases each). The V gene lost 0 bases and the J gene lost 5 bases, with 16 bases spanning the gap. Germline V gene lookup returns CDR1 GTSNPN and CDR2 SVGIG (reference sequence). CDR3 length: 15 amino acids. CDR3 region: CAWSVAGGPQETQYF. The CDR3 DNA is TGTGCCTGGAGTGTAGCTGGGGGGCCTCAGGAGACCCAGTACTTC.

This clone is a singleton in its sample. The chain uses TRBV7-2 and TRBJ2-7; TRBD1 is a possible D gene (5 bases). The CDR3 has 13 residues. Trimming shortened V by 7 bases and J by 5 bases, and 15 bases separated the two germline ends. Germline CDR1 reads SGHTA; CDR2 reads FQGNSA. The CDR3 sequence is CASNHPGLHEQYF. CDR3 coding DNA: TGTGCCAGCAATCATCCAGGGCTCCACGAGCAGTACTTC. The full variable domain, rest sourced from reference TRBV7-2 and TRBJ2-7, is GAGVSQSPSNKVTEKGKDVELRCDPISGHTALYWYRQSLGQGLEFLIYFQGNSAPDKSGLPSDRFSAERTGGSVSTLTIQRTQQEDSAVYLCASNHPGLHEQYFGPGTRLTVT.

CDR3 protein: CASSSPMGPATEAFF. CDR3 sequence (DNA): TGTGCCAGCAGTAGCCCCATGGGACCCGCCACTGAAGCTTTCTTT. The chain has TRBV6-1 and TRBJ1-1, with D possibly matching TRBD1 (5 bases). V dropped 5 bases and J dropped 4 bases, with 17 bases sitting between them. CDR3 size: 15 residues. Germline CDR1 is MNHNS and CDR2 is SASEGT.